A single sample is the source of the 13 T cell receptor beta chains below, sequenced in a study of blood T cell repertoires in COVID-19. The table came from immunoSEQ multiplex PCR; TCRdb's copy has only in-frame clones and leaves some out. The sample lists about 200,000 clones, around 87% occurring once. Sequences were obtained from PBMCs or T cells enriched from blood (not recorded which). The receptors were gathered from a woman aged 40 to 55 in a cohort exposed to, infected with or recovered from COVID-19 (not recorded which).

The chain carries TRBV7-2 and TRBJ1-3; TRBD1 matches at 7 bases. This CDR3 comprises 15 residues. J gave up 2 bases and V 2 bases, and 3 bases lay outside the gene matches. Per the germline V gene, CDR1 is SGHTA and CDR2 is FQGNSA. CDR3 DNA sequence: TGTGCCAGCAGCTTAAGGGGGCTAGCTGGAAACACCATATATTTT. This sequence encodes CASSLRGLAGNTIYF. Based on the CDR3 plus reference TRBV7-2 and TRBJ1-3, the full variable domain is GAGVSQSPSNKVTEKGKDVELRCDPISGHTALYWYRQSLGQGLEFLIYFQGNSAPDKSGLPSDRFSAERTGGSVSTLTIQRTQQEDSAVYLCASSLRGLAGNTIYFGEGSWLTVV.

This clone came up once. The genes are TRBV18 and TRBJ1-2; the match to TRBD1 covers 8 bases. The CDR3 sequence is 15 residues long. Trimming at V came to 3 bases and at J to 3 bases, leaving 6 bases not matched to a gene. Looked up from germline, CDR1 is KGHSH and CDR2 is LQKENI. In DNA form, the CDR3 reads TGTGCCAGCTCACCCTCAGGGGGCAAGGACTATGGCTACACCTTC. Translation gives CASSPSGGKDYGYTF.

The chain employs TRBV7-9 and TRBJ1-1; TRBD1 might be the D (6 bases). Germline values: CDR1 SEHNR, CDR2 FQNEAQ (reference sequence). CDR3 size: 14 residues. V lost 1 base and J lost 3, with 9 bases in between. The CDR3 is CASSLETGYTEAFF. In DNA, the CDR3 is TGTGCCAGCAGCTTAGAGACAGGATACACTGAAGCTTTCTTT.

This chain joins TRBV29-1 and TRBJ2-1; 12 bases are shared with TRBD2. Germline values: CDR1 SQVTM, CDR2 ANQGSEA. Trimming removed 7 bases from V and 4 bases from J; junction bases left unmatched: 14. This CDR3 is built from 17 residues. For the CDR3, the DNA is TGCAGCGACCCTAGCGGGAGGGTTCCTCGAGGTTACAATGAGCAGTTCTTC. Translation: CSDPSGRVPRGYNEQFF.

J is TRBJ1-2 and V is TRBV15; D gene uncertain. Trimming cost V 1 base and J 4 bases, with 7 bases left between them. Germline V gives CDR1 LNHNV, CDR2 YYDKDF (reference sequence). CDR3 length equals 13 residues. The CDR3 loop reads CATSRAGLYGYTF. CDR3 coding DNA: TGTGCCACCAGCAGAGCAGGTCTCTATGGCTACACCTTC.

The rearrangement joins TRBV29-1 to TRBJ1-1, with a possible D match to TRBD1 (5 bases). Trimming took off 7 bases at V and 1 base at J, with 13 bases between the two ends. Germline CDR1 is SQVTM and CDR2 is ANQGSEA. The CDR3 is made up of 13 amino acids. CDR3 region: CSGNTGGNTEAFF. In nucleotides, the CDR3 is TGCAGCGGGAATACCGGGGGGAACACTGAAGCTTTCTTT.

V and J are TRBV5-5 and TRBJ2-3; no definite D call. The CDR3 length is 12 residues. V dropped 3 bases and J dropped 2 bases, with 4 bases sitting between them. The germline V gene has CDR1 SGHKS and CDR2 YYEKEE (reference sequence). The CDR3, as DNA: TGTGCCAGCAGCTCCTTCACAGATACGCAGTATTTT. Encoded protein: CASSSFTDTQYF.

In DNA, the CDR3 is TGCGCCAGCAGTGAGTCCGCAGCGTATGGCTACACCTTC. Residues: CASSESAAYGYTF. The chain has TRBV10-1 and TRBJ1-2; D unresolved. V was pared by 0 bases and J by 5 bases, with 7 bases between. Germline CDR1 and CDR2: WNHNN and SYGVQD (reference sequence). CDR3 length: 13 amino acids.

The gene calls are TRBV5-5 and TRBJ1-1; 8 positions match TRBD1. J was trimmed by 3 bases and V by 3 bases; bases with no gene match: 7. Germline CDR1 SGHKS, CDR2 YYEKEE (reference sequence). The CDR3 sequence is 15 residues long. The CDR3 bases are TGTGCCAGCAGCTGGGCTCTACAGGGGGACACTGAAGCTTTCTTT. The encoded protein is CASSWALQGDTEAFF. Full variable domain (missing parts from reference TRBV5-5 and TRBJ1-1): DAGVTQSPTHLIKTRGQQVTLRCSPISGHKSVSWYQQVLGQGPQFIFQYYEKEERGRGNFPDRFSARQFPNYSSELNVNALLLGDSALYLCASSWALQGDTEAFFGQGTRLTVV.

The J gene is TRBJ2-7, the V gene TRBV24-1, with D hard to call. CDR1 is KGHDR, CDR2 SFDVKD, per germline. This CDR3 has 14 residues. CDR3 DNA sequence: TGTCCTCCTCGGCCGGCAGGTCCTACCTACGAGCAGTACTTC. This codes for CPPRPAGPTYEQYF.

V gene TRBV19 combines with J gene TRBJ2-1, with a possible D match to TRBD2 (5 bases). This CDR3 is 16 amino acids long. Germline V gene lookup returns CDR1 LNHDA and CDR2 SQIVND (reference sequence). With 3 bases removed from V and 2 bases from J, the gap between germline ends came to 14 bases. CDR3 sequence: CASSISVRAAYNEQFF. For the CDR3, the DNA is TGTGCCAGTAGTATTTCGGTACGAGCGGCCTACAATGAGCAGTTCTTC.

Written as DNA, the CDR3 is TGTGCCAGCAGCTTCGGGGGGTTCGGAAACACCATATATTTT. This codes for CASSFGGFGNTIYF. The gene calls are TRBV5-6 and TRBJ1-3; weak D call: TRBD1 (5 bases). Germline CDR1 SGHDT, CDR2 YYEEEE. CDR3 length: 14 amino acids. Trimming left V 2 bases short and J 4 bases short, with 10 bases between.

This clone was picked up one time. This chain links TRBV2 with TRBJ2-7, with a tentative D call TRBD2 (6 bases). In germline, CDR1 is SNHLY, CDR2 FYNNEI. The CDR3 totals 12 residues. The germline V and J ends were trimmed by 5 bases and 7 bases, with 12 bases remaining between them. The CDR3, as DNA: TGTGCCAGCAGTACGACTAGTAGGGAGCAGTACTTC. Encoded protein: CASSTTSREQYF. The full variable domain, with the rest looked up from reference TRBV2 and TRBJ2-7, is EPEVTQTPSHQVTQMGQEVILRCVPISNHLYFYWYRQILGQKVEFLVSFYNNEISEKSEIFDDQFSVERPDGSNFTLKIRSTKLEDSAMYFCASSTTSREQYFGPGTRLTVT.